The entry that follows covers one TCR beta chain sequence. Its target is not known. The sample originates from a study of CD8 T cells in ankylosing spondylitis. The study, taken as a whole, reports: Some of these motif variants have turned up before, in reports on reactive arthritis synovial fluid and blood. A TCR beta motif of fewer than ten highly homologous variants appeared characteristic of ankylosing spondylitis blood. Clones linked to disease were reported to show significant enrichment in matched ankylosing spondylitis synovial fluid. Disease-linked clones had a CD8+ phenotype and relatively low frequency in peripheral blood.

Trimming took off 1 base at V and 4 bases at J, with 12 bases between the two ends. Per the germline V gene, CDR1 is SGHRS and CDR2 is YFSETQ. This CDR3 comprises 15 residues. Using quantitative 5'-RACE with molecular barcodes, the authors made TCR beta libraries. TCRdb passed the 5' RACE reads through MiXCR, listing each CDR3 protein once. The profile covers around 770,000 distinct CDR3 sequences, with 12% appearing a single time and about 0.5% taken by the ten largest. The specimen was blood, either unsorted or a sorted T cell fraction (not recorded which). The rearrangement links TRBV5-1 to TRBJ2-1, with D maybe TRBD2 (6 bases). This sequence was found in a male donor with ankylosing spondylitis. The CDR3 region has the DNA TGCGCCAGCAGCTTGAATAGCGGAGGTTACAATGAGCAGTTCTTC. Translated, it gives CASSLNSGGYNEQFF.